The clone carrying this T cell receptor (beta chain) was observed at least ten times. This sample stems from a study of neurological immune-mediated disorders. CDR1 and CDR2 from the germline V gene are SGHVS and FQNEAQ. The V and J ends lost 5 bases and 2 bases respectively, with 8 bases between them. The CDR3 runs to 13 residues. TCRdb re-analysed the 5' RACE reads in MiXCR, keeping a single row per CDR3 protein. Found here are about 43,000 distinct CDR3 sequences, about 12% of them singletons; the top ten hold around 1.3%. V usage is TRBV7-8 and J usage is TRBJ2-3; no firm D call. The TCR originated in a female donor in good health. The sample consisted of PBMCs. The CDR3 spells CASSPAYTDTQYF. CDR3 DNA: TGTGCCAGCAGCCCCGCGTACACAGATACGCAGTATTTT. The variable domain in full, with the rest retrieved from reference TRBV7-8 and TRBJ2-3, is GAGVSQSPRYKVAKRGQDVALRCDPISGHVSLFWYQQALGQGPEFLTYFQNEAQLDKSGLPSDRFFAERPEGSVSTLKIQRTQQEDSAVYLCASSPAYTDTQYFGPGTRLTVL.